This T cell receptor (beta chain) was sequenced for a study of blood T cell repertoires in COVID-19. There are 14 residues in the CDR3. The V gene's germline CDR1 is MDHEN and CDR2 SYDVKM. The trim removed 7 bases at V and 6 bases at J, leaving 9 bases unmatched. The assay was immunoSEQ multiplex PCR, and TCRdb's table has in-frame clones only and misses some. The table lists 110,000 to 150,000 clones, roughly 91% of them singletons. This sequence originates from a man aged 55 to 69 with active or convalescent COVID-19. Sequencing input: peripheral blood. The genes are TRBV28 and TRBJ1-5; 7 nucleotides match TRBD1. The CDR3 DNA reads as TGTGCCAGCATCAAAGGGGGCGACGGTCAGCCCCAGCATTTT. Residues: CASIKGGDGQPQHF.